These 28 T cell receptor beta chains originate from one sample sequenced in a study of cytotoxic CD8 clonotypes in ibrutinib-treated CLL. Produced via immunoSEQ multiplex PCR; TCRdb's table is partial and in-frame only. The sample has fewer than 85,000 clones, roughly 80% seen once. This material consisted of PBMCs, taken after 12 months of ibrutinib treatment. The receptors were sampled from a human donor with chronic lymphocytic leukemia.

The chain has TRBV6-8 and TRBJ1-5; possibly TRBD1 for D (6 bases). This CDR3 spans 13 amino acids. V lost 6 bases to trimming and J lost 1 base, with 7 bases between them. CDR1 and CDR2 from the germline V gene are MNHGY and SAAAGT. For the CDR3, the DNA is TGTGCCAGCAGGGGACACAGCAATCAGCCCCAGCATTTT. It encodes CASRGHSNQPQHF.

The chain recombines TRBV6-5 with TRBJ2-7; either TRBD1 or TRBD2 may supply D (5 bases each). The CDR3 extends over 15 amino acids. V was cut by 3 bases and J by 0 bases, with 12 bases left in between. CDR1 is MNHEY, CDR2 SVGAGI, per germline. CDR3 bases: TGTGCCAGCAGTTATGCGTTGGGGACCTCCTACGAGCAGTACTTC. Translated, it gives CASSYALGTSYEQYF.

This clone came up a few times. The genes are TRBV27 and TRBJ2-5; D gene ambiguous. The CDR3 consists of 14 residues. CDR1 and CDR2 from the germline V gene are MNHEY and SMNVEV (reference sequence). V gave up 5 bases and J gave up 1 base, with 11 bases separating them. Here the CDR3 reads CASSRRTAQETQYF. In nucleotides, the CDR3 is TGTGCCAGCAGTAGAAGGACGGCCCAAGAGACCCAGTACTTC.

The chain joins TRBV6-5 to TRBJ2-5; D might be TRBD2 (5 bases). V lost 0 bases, J lost 2 bases, and 10 bases lay in between. Germline V CDR1 and CDR2: MNHEY, SVGAGI. This CDR3 spans 15 amino acids. The CDR3 region is CASSYSSRGQETQYF. Here the CDR3 DNA reads TGTGCCAGCAGTTACTCGAGCCGGGGTCAAGAGACCCAGTACTTC.

The V call is TRBV14, the J call TRBJ1-1, with 7 nucleotides matching TRBD1. Per the germline V gene, CDR1 is SGHDN and CDR2 is FVKESK. V gave up 4 bases and J gave up 4 bases; unmatched junction bases: 9. This CDR3 has 15 amino acids. In DNA form, the CDR3 reads TGTGCCAGCAGCCTTGTGGCAGGGGGGGGCACTGAAGCTTTCTTT. This encodes CASSLVAGGGTEAFF.

Turning to this clone: The same CDR3 also results from other DNA sequences found in this sample. The V and J genes are TRBV18 and TRBJ2-5; D gene ambiguous. V was trimmed by 3 bases and J by 2 bases, leaving 1 base between them. The CDR3 spans 11 residues. Germline CDR1 KGHSH, CDR2 LQKENI. The CDR3 is CASSPQETQYF. The CDR3 nucleotides are TGTGCCAGCTCACCGCAAGAGACCCAGTACTTC.

The chain joins TRBV7-9 to TRBJ2-7, with unresolved D. V shed 0 bases and J shed 3 bases, with 6 bases lying between them. CDR1 and CDR2 from the germline V gene are SEHNR and FQNEAQ (reference sequence). This CDR3 has 13 residues. This CDR3 reads CASSLAENYEQYF. CDR3 coding DNA: TGTGCCAGCAGCTTAGCCGAAAACTACGAGCAGTACTTC.

The rearrangement joins TRBV4-3 to TRBJ2-5; 7 bases align to TRBD2. From germline, CDR1 is LGHNA and CDR2 YSLEER. Losses at the gene ends were 3 bases for V and 5 bases for J; bases not matched to a gene: 3. This CDR3 spans 13 amino acids. CDR3 protein: CASSQRGRETQYF. DNA of the CDR3: TGCGCCAGCAGCCAGCGGGGGAGGGAGACCCAGTACTTC.

CDR3 sequence: CASSLVRGAGAQYF. The DNA of the CDR3 is TGCGCCAGCAGCTTGGTGAGGGGCGCGGGGGCCCAGTACTTC. The chain joins TRBV5-1 to TRBJ2-5; 7 bases agree with TRBD2. Germline V gene sequence: CDR1 SGHRS, CDR2 YFSETQ. Germline trimming cut 0 bases from V and 9 bases from J; bases unmatched to any gene: 8. The CDR3 spans 14 residues.

This clone showed up just a few times. V and J are TRBV9 and TRBJ2-5; TRBD2 agrees at 13 bases. The CDR3 consists of 18 residues. Germline lookup yields CDR1 SGDLS and CDR2 YYNGEE. V shed 0 bases, J shed 3 bases, and the junction held 8 bases outside the gene matches. CDR3: CASSVEGLAGEAKETQYF. The CDR3 DNA reads as TGTGCCAGCAGCGTAGAAGGACTAGCGGGAGAAGCGAAAGAGACCCAGTACTTC. The full variable domain, its missing parts supplied by reference TRBV9 and TRBJ2-5, is DSGVTQTPKHLITATGQRVTLRCSPRSGDLSVYWYQQSLDQGLQFLIQYYNGEERAKGNILERFSAQQFPDLHSELNLSSLELGDSALYFCASSVEGLAGEAKETQYFGPGTRLLVL.

This sequence joins TRBV5-1 and TRBJ2-7; 7 nucleotides agree with TRBD1. J lost 2 bases, V lost 4 bases, and 6 bases had no gene match. CDR3 length equals 14 residues. Per the germline V gene, CDR1 is SGHRS and CDR2 is YFSETQ. The CDR3: CASSGTTGAYEQYF. Here the CDR3 DNA reads TGCGCCAGCAGCGGAACAACAGGGGCCTACGAGCAGTACTTC.

The chain combines TRBV7-9 with TRBJ2-7, with 7 bases that match TRBD2. Germline CDR1 and CDR2: SEHNR and FQNEAQ (reference sequence). The CDR3 covers 15 residues. Trimming removed 1 base from V and 3 bases from J; junction bases left unmatched: 6. The CDR3 sequence is CASSLGDYPNYEQYF. The CDR3 DNA reads as TGTGCCAGCAGCTTAGGGGACTACCCTAACTACGAGCAGTACTTC.

In its sample, this clone was seen once. The V and J genes are TRBV19 and TRBJ2-7; perhaps D is TRBD1 or TRBD2 (5 bases each). Germline V gene data show CDR1 as LNHDA and CDR2 as SQIVND (reference sequence). Trimming cost V 5 bases and J 2 bases, with 10 bases left between them. CDR3 length: 13 amino acids. CDR3: CASSGGSPYEQYF. In DNA, the CDR3 is TGTGCCAGTAGTGGGGGAAGCCCCTACGAGCAGTACTTC.

The chain links TRBV30 to TRBJ1-4, with 10 bases matching TRBD1. This CDR3 region has 14 residues. Germline V gives CDR1 GTSNPN, CDR2 SVGIG (reference sequence). After removal of 3 bases from V and 7 bases from J, the junction contained 5 bases not matched to a gene. DNA for the CDR3: TGTGCCTGGAGCGGGACAGGGGCCCCTGAAAAACTGTTTTTT. This sequence encodes CAWSGTGAPEKLFF.

The gene calls are TRBV19 and TRBJ2-4; D unresolved. The CDR3 consists of 16 residues. Germline values: CDR1 LNHDA, CDR2 SQIVND (reference sequence). V lost 5 bases and J lost 0, with 14 bases in between. The chain's CDR3 is CASSPGPLLAKNIQYF. The CDR3 DNA sequence: TGTGCCAGTAGTCCAGGTCCTCTTCTAGCCAAAAACATTCAGTACTTC.

This rearrangement joins TRBV7-9 to TRBJ2-3, with D possibly called TRBD1 or TRBD2 (6 bases each). This CDR3 spans 12 amino acids. Germline values: CDR1 SEHNR, CDR2 FQNEAQ (reference sequence). Between the trimmed V and J ends, which lost 5 bases and 8 bases, there was a span of 11 bases. Here the CDR3 DNA reads TGTGCCAGCAGCCTACAGGGAGGTACGCAGTATTTT. This codes for CASSLQGGTQYF.

V and J are TRBV4-2 and TRBJ2-7; D might be TRBD1 or TRBD2, each matching 5 bases. The CDR3 consists of 16 residues. The ends were cut back, 0 bases at V and 3 bases at J, with 15 bases in the middle. Germline loops: CDR1 LGHNA, CDR2 YNFKEQ. The CDR3 reads CASSQDGTRRVYEQYF. The CDR3 DNA sequence: TGTGCCAGCAGCCAAGATGGGACCCGCCGGGTCTACGAGCAGTACTTC.

This clone was picked up one time. V usage is TRBV2 and J usage is TRBJ1-2, with no clear D. Deletions cut 6 bases from V and 6 bases from J, with 11 bases between. This CDR3 contains 12 residues. The germline CDR1 and CDR2 sequences are SNHLY and FYNNEI. The CDR3 bases are TGTGCCAGCAGCGCCACGACTGATGGCTACACCTTC. Protein sequence: CASSATTDGYTF.

The chain carries TRBV7-2 and TRBJ1-1; 7 positions match TRBD1. CDR1 and CDR2 from the germline V gene are SGHTA and FQGNSA. The CDR3 covers 15 residues. Losses at the gene ends were 3 bases for V and 4 bases for J; bases not matched to a gene: 8. The CDR3: CASSFWGQPLTEAFF. The CDR3 nucleotides read TGTGCCAGCAGCTTCTGGGGACAGCCCCTCACTGAAGCTTTCTTT.

The chain combines TRBV10-3 with TRBJ1-1, with a possible D match to TRBD1 (5 bases). In germline, CDR1 is ENHRY, CDR2 SYGVKD. V lost 4 bases, J lost 0 bases, and 15 bases lay in between. The CDR3 extends over 16 amino acids. The DNA of the CDR3 is TGTGCCATCAGTGGGGCCGGGGCTTCGGTGAACACTGAAGCTTTCTTT. Residues: CAISGAGASVNTEAFF.

The chain couples TRBV5-1 to TRBJ2-1; D is unresolved. The germline V gene encodes CDR1 SGHRS and CDR2 YFSETQ. The CDR3 is made up of 14 amino acids. Trimming took off 6 bases at V and 7 bases at J, with 17 bases between the two ends. DNA of the CDR3: TGCGCCAGCACCAGAGACGGCGTTGGTAATGAGCAGTTCTTC. Amino acid sequence: CASTRDGVGNEQFF.

J is TRBJ1-2 and V is TRBV6-5; maybe TRBD1 (6 bases). This CDR3 has 13 amino acids. Trimming removed 4 bases at V and 8 bases at J, with 14 bases between. Per the germline V gene, CDR1 is MNHEY and CDR2 is SVGAGI. For the CDR3, the DNA is TGTGCCAGCAGTTCCGGGGGCTTTTGGGGCTACACCTTC. It codes for CASSSGGFWGYTF.

This rearrangement joins TRBV7-2 to TRBJ1-2; tentative D call: TRBD1 (5 bases). V lost 2 bases and J 3 bases, leaving 13 bases between the germline ends. The CDR3 runs 15 residues. Germline CDR1 is SGHTA and CDR2 is FQGNSA. The CDR3 DNA sequence: TGTGCCAGCAGCTTAAGGGTGGGAGGGGACTATGGCTACACCTTC. Translated: CASSLRVGGDYGYTF. Variable domain in full (rest from reference TRBV7-2 and TRBJ1-2): GAGVSQSPSNKVTEKGKDVELRCDPISGHTALYWYRQSLGQGLEFLIYFQGNSAPDKSGLPSDRFSAERTGGSVSTLTIQRTQQEDSAVYLCASSLRVGGDYGYTFGSGTRLTVV.

The V gene is TRBV7-8, the J gene TRBJ2-1; D call uncertain. Looked up from germline, CDR1 is SGHVS and CDR2 is FQNEAQ. The CDR3 contains 15 residues. V dropped 4 bases and J dropped 0 bases, with 10 bases sitting between them. CDR3 sequence reads: CASSYRWDSYNEQFF. CDR3 in DNA: TGTGCCAGCAGCTACCGGTGGGACTCCTACAATGAGCAGTTCTTC.

The V and J genes are TRBV6-5 and TRBJ2-7, with D uncertain. V gave up 6 bases and J gave up 3 bases, with 15 bases separating them. The germline CDR1 and CDR2 sequences are MNHEY and SVGAGI. CDR3 length: 14 amino acids. The CDR3 DNA reads as TGTGCCAGCAGAGCTCGCGTCGGGTTCTACGAGCAGTACTTC. Translating gives CASRARVGFYEQYF.

The sample holds a few counts of this clone. The chain employs TRBV13 and TRBJ2-4; no firm D call. The CDR3 is made up of 15 amino acids. V was shortened by 5 bases and J by 1 base, with 12 bases between the two germline ends. Germline CDR1 and CDR2: PRHDT and FYEKMQ (reference sequence). The CDR3 coding sequence is TGTGCCAGCAGCCTCCGCTTAGGGGCCAAAAACATTCAGTACTTC. Its protein is CASSLRLGAKNIQYF.

CDR3 protein: CASSPTRPNTGELFF. The CDR3, as DNA: TGTGCCAGCAGCCCAACTAGGCCGAACACCGGGGAGCTGTTTTTT. The chain employs TRBV7-2 and TRBJ2-2, with D possibly matching TRBD2 (5 bases). CDR3 length: 15 amino acids. Per germline, CDR1 SGHTA and CDR2 FQGNSA. Between the trimmed V and J ends, which lost 5 bases and 0 bases, there was a span of 10 bases.

Details on this clone: One junction end disagrees with the germline gene, perhaps due to a read error. The chain is built from TRBV7-7 and TRBJ2-2, with 7 bases lining up with TRBD1. Looked up from germline, CDR1 is SSHAT and CDR2 is FNYEAQ (reference sequence). The CDR3 is 16 residues long. The CDR3 loop is CASSKRGPPNTGELFF. The DNA for the CDR3 is TGTGCTAGCAGCAAGAGGGGGCCACCGAACACCGGGGAGCTGTTTTTT.